This is a list of T cell receptor beta chains from one sample in a study of regulatory T cells in long-lasting Graves disease. TCRdb reanalysed the multiplex PCR reads using MiXCR and keeps one entry per CDR3 protein. The sample consists of hundreds of thousands of distinct CDR3 sequences, 15% to 20% of them appearing once. The sequencing here drew on peripheral blood mononuclear cells (PBMCs), taken at new diagnosis, from a patient treated with antithyroid drugs. These receptors were obtained from a female donor with Graves disease. The CDR3 runs from the conserved cysteine through the conserved F or W. D genes are given only for firm matches. Only part of the rows carry a size: once, few, many, or a class if the clone is expanded.

d_call j_call v_call clone_size cdr3_aa cdr3_nt
- TRBJ1-1 TRBV7-3 - CASSLSSGSTEAFF TGTGCCAGCAGCTTATCCTCAGGGTCCACTGAAGCTTTCTTT
- TRBJ2-5 TRBV11-3 many CASSSSPGLETQYF TGTGCCAGCAGCTCCTCCCCGGGACTAGAGACCCAGTACTTC
- TRBJ1-5 TRBV28 many CASSSGVNQPQHF TGTGCCAGCAGCTCTGGGGTCAATCAGCCCCAGCATTTT
- TRBJ2-1 TRBV9 many CASSVGGTISYNEQFF TGTGCCAGCAGCGTAGGCGGGACCATCTCCTACAATGAGCAGTTCTTC
- TRBJ2-2 TRBV19 few CASKTAGTGELFF TGTGCCAGTAAGACAGCGGGCACCGGGGAGCTGTTTTTT
- TRBJ2-5 TRBV28 many CASSLPGPETQYF TGTGCCAGCAGTTTACCGGGCCCTGAGACCCAGTACTTC
- TRBJ1-2 TRBV9 - CASSVASGGYGYTF TGTGCCAGCAGCGTAGCTAGTGGAGGCTATGGCTACACCTTC
- TRBJ2-7 TRBV11-2 many CASSPLGGGKDEQYF TGTGCCAGCAGCCCCCTGGGAGGGGGGAAGGACGAGCAGTACTTC
TRBD1 TRBJ2-5 TRBV4-1 many CASSTTRGTGEETQYF TGCGCCAGCAGCACTACCCGCGGGACAGGGGAAGAGACCCAGTACTTC
- TRBJ1-6 TRBV5-6 many CASGGISSPLHF TGTGCCAGCGGTGGGATTAGTTCACCCCTCCACTTT
- TRBJ2-2 TRBV27 few CASRGGGANTGELFF TGTGCCAGCAGAGGTGGGGGCGCGAACACCGGGGAGCTGTTTTTT
- TRBJ2-1 TRBV11-2 many CASSLQVGQGPYNEQFF TGTGCCAGCAGCTTACAGGTCGGGCAGGGTCCCTACAATGAGCAGTTCTTC
- TRBJ2-2 TRBV4-3 - CASSPEVSNTGELFF TGCGCCAGCAGCCCGGAGGTCTCGAACACCGGGGAGCTGTTTTTT
TRBD2 TRBJ2-2 TRBV20-1 many CSASPGSGWNTGELFF TGCAGTGCTAGCCCCGGTAGCGGGTGGAACACCGGGGAGCTGTTTTTT
- TRBJ2-2 TRBV6-1 many CASRDNGFTGELFF TGTGCCAGCAGGGATAACGGGTTCACCGGGGAGCTGTTTTTT
TRBD2 TRBJ2-7 TRBV20-1 - CSARGGGRIHGQYF TGCAGTGCTAGAGGGGGAGGGCGGATCCACGGGCAGTACTTC
- TRBJ1-3 TRBV13 - CASSPLGGSGNTIYF TGTGCCAGCAGCCCCCTCGGAGGGAGCGGAAACACCATATATTTT
TRBD2 TRBJ2-1 TRBV2 - CASSDELAGGPGNEQFF TGTGCCAGCAGTGATGAACTAGCGGGAGGGCCGGGCAATGAGCAGTTCTTC
- TRBJ1-5 TRBV19 few CASSDSPKGNQPQHF TGTGCCAGTAGCGACAGCCCAAAGGGAAATCAGCCCCAGCATTTT
TRBD2 TRBJ2-3 TRBV19 - CASSIGGTSLVVQYF TGTGCCAGTAGTATAGGGGGGACTAGCTTGGTTGTGCAGTATTTT
- TRBJ1-1 TRBV28 many CASSATYTEAFF TGTGCCAGCAGTGCAACCTACACTGAAGCTTTCTTT
TRBD2 TRBJ2-7 TRBV29-1 many CSVGLAGEEQYF TGCAGCGTTGGACTAGCGGGTGAAGAGCAGTACTTC
- TRBJ1-2 TRBV6-2/TRBV6-3 many CASSSSSGGYTF TGTGCCAGCAGTTCCTCAAGTGGTGGCTACACCTTC
- TRBJ2-7 TRBV2 many CASSIQGTKTYEQYF TGTGCCAGTTCTATACAGGGCACAAAAACCTACGAGCAGTACTTC
- TRBJ2-1 TRBV6-5 many CASSYSEEQFF TGTGCCAGCAGTTACTCGGAGGAGCAGTTCTTC
- TRBJ2-2 TRBV6-1 - CASSEVWSTGELFF TGTGCCAGCAGTGAAGTGTGGAGTACCGGGGAGCTGTTTTTT
TRBD2 TRBJ2-7 TRBV2 - CASSEVSTSGSYYEQYF TGTGCCAGCAGTGAAGTCTCTACTAGCGGGAGTTACTACGAGCAGTACTTC
- TRBJ1-1 TRBV29-1 many CSVGQLGGAEAFF TGCAGCGTCGGACAGTTAGGGGGAGCTGAAGCTTTCTTT
- TRBJ2-2 TRBV3-1 few CASSQELRESGELFF TGTGCCAGCAGCCAAGAACTTCGGGAATCCGGGGAGCTGTTTTTT
- TRBJ1-2 TRBV9 - CASSVVSDYGYTF TGTGCCAGCAGCGTGGTTAGTGACTATGGCTACACCTTC
TRBD2 TRBJ2-3 TRBV5-1 many CASSYFAGGPVDTQYF TGCGCCAGCAGCTACTTTGCGGGAGGGCCAGTAGATACGCAGTATTTT
TRBD2 TRBJ2-5 TRBV6-1 many CASSRLAGGPIQETQYF TGTGCCAGCAGTCGACTAGCGGGAGGACCTATCCAAGAGACCCAGTACTTC
- TRBJ2-7 TRBV7-9 many CASSPNQGRGHYEQYF TGTGCCAGCAGCCCTAACCAGGGGCGAGGCCACTACGAGCAGTACTTC
- TRBJ2-3 TRBV11-2 - CASSGWTTQDTQYF TGTGCCAGCAGCGGTTGGACTACACAAGATACGCAGTATTTT
TRBD2 TRBJ2-1 TRBV18 few CASSPPSGSRYEQFF TGTGCCAGCTCACCACCAAGCGGGAGTCGCTATGAGCAGTTCTTC
- TRBJ2-3 TRBV7-9 - CASSGQISTDTQYF TGTGCCAGCAGCGGTCAGATCAGCACAGATACGCAGTATTTT
- TRBJ1-5 TRBV28 many CASSPGWGNQPQHF TGTGCCAGCAGTCCAGGGTGGGGCAATCAGCCCCAGCATTTT
TRBD1 TRBJ2-1 TRBV6-5 many CASSYSTGDPYNEQFF TGTGCCAGCAGTTACTCGACAGGGGACCCTTACAATGAGCAGTTCTTC
TRBD1 TRBJ1-6 TRBV7-2 many CASSLVPGTGSFYNSPLHF TGTGCCAGCAGCTTAGTTCCCGGGACAGGGAGTTTCTATAATTCACCCCTCCACTTT
- TRBJ1-3 TRBV5-5 few CASSLVPSSSGNTIYF TGTGCCAGCAGCTTGGTGCCGTCAAGCTCTGGAAACACCATATATTTT
TRBD2 TRBJ2-1 TRBV29-1 many CSDGGLAGGRQFF TGCAGCGACGGCGGACTAGCGGGAGGGCGGCAGTTCTTC
- TRBJ2-1 TRBV27 many CASSVRGPSSYNEQFF TGTGCCAGCAGTGTCCGAGGCCCGAGCTCCTACAATGAGCAGTTCTTC
TRBD2 TRBJ2-1 TRBV27 - CASNLAGGGDRGGSYNEQFF TGTGCCAGCAACCTAGCGGGGGGGGGGGACCGGGGGGGCTCCTACAATGAGCAGTTCTTC
TRBD2 TRBJ2-3 TRBV5-4 many CASTVSGGREDTQYF TGTGCCAGCACCGTTTCGGGGGGACGAGAAGATACGCAGTATTTT
- TRBJ2-2 TRBV18 few CASSRLGELFF TGTGCCAGCTCACGACTCGGGGAGCTGTTTTTT
- TRBJ1-2 TRBV28 many CASSRAANYGYTF TGTGCCAGCAGTCGGGCAGCCAACTATGGCTACACCTTC
- TRBJ2-1 TRBV18 many CASSPRAANEQFF TGTGCCAGCTCACCAAGGGCAGCAAATGAGCAGTTCTTC
TRBD2 TRBJ2-7 TRBV6-2/TRBV6-3 many CASRQSGKIYEQYF TGTGCCAGCAGACAAAGCGGGAAGATCTACGAGCAGTACTTC
TRBD2 TRBJ2-7 TRBV2 many CASSERGGPYEQYF TGTGCCAGCAGTGAGCGGGGAGGGCCCTACGAGCAGTACTTC